This T cell receptor beta chain was obtained from a study of blood T cell repertoires in COVID-19. Study information: Acute and convalescent COVID-19 specimens originated in the United States, Italy and Spain. Nucleic acid was either cDNA or gDNA, and it came from T cells, B-cell-depleted T cells, or PBMCs.

Between the trimmed V and J ends, which lost 3 bases and 0 bases, there was a span of 11 bases. The germline V gene has CDR1 MGHRA and CDR2 YSYEKL. This CDR3 spans 15 amino acids. Original methodology: Estimation of nucleated cell counts relied on the amplification of reference gene primers. Sequenced by immunoSEQ multiplex PCR; TCRdb stores in-frame clones only, minus some. Clone size and the V and J calls come from that table; the DNA yielded D and trimming. The data show under 150,000 clones, just under 85% seen once. The chain has TRBV4-1 and TRBJ1-1; D is possibly TRBD1 (5 bases). The source is a human donor in a cohort sampled during active COVID-19. The material sequenced was peripheral blood. CDR3 sequence (DNA): TGCGCCAGCAGCCAGACAGACAGACTGAACACTGAAGCTTTCTTT. Translated, it gives CASSQTDRLNTEAFF.